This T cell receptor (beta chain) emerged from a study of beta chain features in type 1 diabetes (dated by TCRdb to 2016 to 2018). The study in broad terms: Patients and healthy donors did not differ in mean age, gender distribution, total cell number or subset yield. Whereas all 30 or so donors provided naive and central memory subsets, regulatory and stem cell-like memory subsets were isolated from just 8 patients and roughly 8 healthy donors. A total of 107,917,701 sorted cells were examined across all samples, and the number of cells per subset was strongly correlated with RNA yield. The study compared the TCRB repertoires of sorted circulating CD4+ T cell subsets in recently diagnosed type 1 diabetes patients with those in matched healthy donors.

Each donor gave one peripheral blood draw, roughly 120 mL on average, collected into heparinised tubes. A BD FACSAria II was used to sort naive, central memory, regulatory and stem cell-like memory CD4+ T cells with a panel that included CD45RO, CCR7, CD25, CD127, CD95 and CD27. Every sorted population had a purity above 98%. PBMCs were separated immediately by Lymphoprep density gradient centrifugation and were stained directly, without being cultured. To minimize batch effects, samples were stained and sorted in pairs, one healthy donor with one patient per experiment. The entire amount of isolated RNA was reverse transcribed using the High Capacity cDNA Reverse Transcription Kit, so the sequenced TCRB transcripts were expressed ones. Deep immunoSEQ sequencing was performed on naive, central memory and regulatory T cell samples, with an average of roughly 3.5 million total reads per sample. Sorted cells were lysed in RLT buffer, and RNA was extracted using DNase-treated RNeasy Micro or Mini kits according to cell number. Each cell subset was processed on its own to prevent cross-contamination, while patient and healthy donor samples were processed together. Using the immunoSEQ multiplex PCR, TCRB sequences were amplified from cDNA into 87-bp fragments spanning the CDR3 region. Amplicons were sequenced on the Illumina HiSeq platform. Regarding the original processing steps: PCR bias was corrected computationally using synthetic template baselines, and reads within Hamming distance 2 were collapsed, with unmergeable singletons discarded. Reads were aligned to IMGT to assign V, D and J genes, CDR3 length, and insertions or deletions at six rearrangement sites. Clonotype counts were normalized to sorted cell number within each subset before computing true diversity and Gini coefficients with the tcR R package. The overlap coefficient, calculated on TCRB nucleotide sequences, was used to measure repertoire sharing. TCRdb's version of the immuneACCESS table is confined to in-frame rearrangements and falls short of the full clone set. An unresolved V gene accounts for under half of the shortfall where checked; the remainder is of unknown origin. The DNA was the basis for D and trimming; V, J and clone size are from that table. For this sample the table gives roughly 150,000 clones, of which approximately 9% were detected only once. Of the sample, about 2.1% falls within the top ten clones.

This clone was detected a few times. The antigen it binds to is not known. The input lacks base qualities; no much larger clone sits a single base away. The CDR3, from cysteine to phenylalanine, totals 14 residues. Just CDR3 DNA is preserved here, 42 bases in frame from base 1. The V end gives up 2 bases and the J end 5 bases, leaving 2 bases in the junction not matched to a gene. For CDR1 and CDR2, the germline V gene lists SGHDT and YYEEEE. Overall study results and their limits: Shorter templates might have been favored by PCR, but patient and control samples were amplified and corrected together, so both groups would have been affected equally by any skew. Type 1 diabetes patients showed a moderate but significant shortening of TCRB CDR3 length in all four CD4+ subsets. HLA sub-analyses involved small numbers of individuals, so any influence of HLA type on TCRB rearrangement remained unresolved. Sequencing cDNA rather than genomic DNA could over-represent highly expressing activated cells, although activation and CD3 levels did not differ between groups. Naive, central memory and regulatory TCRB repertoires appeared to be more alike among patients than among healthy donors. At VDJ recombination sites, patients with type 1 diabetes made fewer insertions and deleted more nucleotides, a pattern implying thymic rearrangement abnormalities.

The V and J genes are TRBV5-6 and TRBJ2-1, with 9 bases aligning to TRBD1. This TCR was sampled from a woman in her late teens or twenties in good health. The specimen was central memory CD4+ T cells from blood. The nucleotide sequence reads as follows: TGTGCCAGCAGCTTCTGGACAGGGGACAATGAGCAGTTCTTC. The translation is CASSFWTGDNEQFF.